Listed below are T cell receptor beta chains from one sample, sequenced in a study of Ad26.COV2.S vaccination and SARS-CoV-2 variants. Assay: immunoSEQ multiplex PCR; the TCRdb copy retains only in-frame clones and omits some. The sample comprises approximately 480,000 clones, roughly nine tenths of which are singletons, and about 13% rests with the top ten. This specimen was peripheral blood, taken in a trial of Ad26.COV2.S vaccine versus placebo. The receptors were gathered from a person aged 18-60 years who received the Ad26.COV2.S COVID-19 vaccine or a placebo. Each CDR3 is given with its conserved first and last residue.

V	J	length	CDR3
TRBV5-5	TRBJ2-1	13	CASSFLGNNEQFF
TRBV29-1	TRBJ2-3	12	CSVVHRTDTQYF
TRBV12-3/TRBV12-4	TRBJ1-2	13	CASSHGTVNDYTF
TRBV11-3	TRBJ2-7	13	CASSLGSVGEQYF
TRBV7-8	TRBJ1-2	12	CASSLTGPGYTF
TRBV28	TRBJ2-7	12	CASSRTVHEQYF
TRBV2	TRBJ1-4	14	CASSPGQAREKLFF
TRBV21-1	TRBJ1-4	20	CASNVPTANFRVATNEKLFF
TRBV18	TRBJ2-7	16	CASSPPSSGETYEQYF
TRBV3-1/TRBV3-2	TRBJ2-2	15	CASSLFGGNTGELFF
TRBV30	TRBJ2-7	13	CAWSVLGTYEQYF
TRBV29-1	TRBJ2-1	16	CSVGAGGQRIYNEQFF
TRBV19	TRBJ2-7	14	CASSSALHSYEQYF
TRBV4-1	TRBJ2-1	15	CASSLLAGGYNEQFF
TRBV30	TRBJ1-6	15	CAWTLRGQGRSPLHF
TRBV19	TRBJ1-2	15	CASSIGGQNLYGYTF
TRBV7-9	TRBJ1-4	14	CASSSLLTNEKLFF
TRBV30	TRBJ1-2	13	CAWSGGEIYGYTF
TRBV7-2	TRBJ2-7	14	CASSLDFGTYEQYF
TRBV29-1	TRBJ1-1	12	CSVALPTGTAFF
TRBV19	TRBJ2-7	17	CASSRIPPGQGIHEQYF
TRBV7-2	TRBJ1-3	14	CASTLGGAGNTIYF
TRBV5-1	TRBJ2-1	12	CASSRGYNEQFF
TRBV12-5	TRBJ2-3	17	CASGLGGLAGGLDTQYF
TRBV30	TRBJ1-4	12	CAWGQGAEKLFF
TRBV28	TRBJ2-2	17	CASGLAGGIGITGELFF
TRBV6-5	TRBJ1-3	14	CASRGNLAGNTIYF
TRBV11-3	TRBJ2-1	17	CASSLGLASSSYNEQFF
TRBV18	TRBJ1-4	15	CASSLGSATNEKLFF
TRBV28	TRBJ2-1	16	CASSSPLAVSYNEQFF
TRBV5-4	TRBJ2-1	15	CASSSGRRGRGEQFF
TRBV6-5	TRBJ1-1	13	CASSYTGALEAFF
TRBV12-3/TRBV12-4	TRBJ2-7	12	CASRIWGYEQYF
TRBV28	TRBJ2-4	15	CASSPPGALRDIQYF
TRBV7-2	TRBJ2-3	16	CASSPPLAPSTDTQYF
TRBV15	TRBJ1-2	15	CATSRDRGQWNGYTF
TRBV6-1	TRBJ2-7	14	CASSEAGAVGEQYF
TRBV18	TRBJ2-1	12	CASSPLGDEQFF
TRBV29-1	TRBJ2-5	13	CSVERDSQETQYF
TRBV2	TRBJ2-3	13	CASRIGAGDTQYF
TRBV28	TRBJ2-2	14	CASNLAGGGVELFF
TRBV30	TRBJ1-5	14	CAWSVAPRGQPQHF
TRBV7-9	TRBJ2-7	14	CASSKGQSSYEQYF
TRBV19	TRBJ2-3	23	CARRLPRRQRTGANLISTDTQYF
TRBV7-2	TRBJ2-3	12	CASNLPGVRGYF
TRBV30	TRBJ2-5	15	CAWKSTGGERETQYF
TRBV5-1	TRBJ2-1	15	CASSPTGTNYNEQFF
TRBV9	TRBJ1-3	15	CASSVEGHSGNTIYF
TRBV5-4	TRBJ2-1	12	CATRTKDNEQFF
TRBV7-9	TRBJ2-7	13	CASSLAFPYEQYF